Listed here are 15 T cell receptor beta chains from one sample, sequenced in a study of CD8+ T cells in alopecia areata. Described treatment: oral pan-JAK inhibitor, 5-10 mg twice daily. Researchers took lesional scalp punch biopsies and peripheral blood from people who were alopecia areata patients. Extraction and reverse transcription of RNA yielded cDNA as the sequencing template. Sequencing used immunoSEQ multiplex PCR; TCRdb keeps in-frame clones, though not all of them. Of 15,000 to 20,000 clones listed, 50% to 70% are singletons. The sequencing here drew on skin, taken at week 4, from a patient treated with tofacitinib. These receptors were collected from a human donor with alopecia areata.

V is TRBV7-2 and J is TRBJ2-5; 10 bases map to TRBD1. The tail of the sequence fits TRBJ2-7 better, so the J call may be wrong. Germline V gene sequence: CDR1 SGHTA, CDR2 FQGNSA. The CDR3 spans 14 residues. The CDR3 nucleotides read TGTGCCAGCAGCTATGTCCGGGACAGGGGCGAGCAGTACTTC. Translation: CASSYVRDRGEQYF.

The V gene is TRBV7-9, the J gene TRBJ2-7, with TRBD1 matching 8 bases. The germline gives CDR1 SEHNR, CDR2 FQNEAQ (reference sequence). The V and J ends lost 4 bases and 5 bases, in that order; junction bases with no gene match: 7. The CDR3 consists of 14 residues. CDR3 in amino acids: CASSSRQGWNEQYF. The CDR3 DNA is TGTGCCAGCAGCTCTCGACAGGGGTGGAACGAGCAGTACTTC.

The chain carries TRBV4-2 and TRBJ2-6; 9 bases map to TRBD1. Germline-derived CDR1 and CDR2 are LGHNA and YNFKEQ. The CDR3 runs to 17 residues. V lost 3 bases, J lost 7 bases, and 10 bases stayed unmatched. Here the CDR3 reads CASSQAPPGQGANVLTF. The DNA of the CDR3 is TGTGCCAGCAGCCAGGCACCCCCGGGACAGGGAGCCAACGTCCTGACTTTC.

V is TRBV4-2 and J is TRBJ2-2; D possibly corresponds to TRBD2 (5 bases). The germline V gene encodes CDR1 LGHNA and CDR2 YNFKEQ. The CDR3 totals 16 residues. V was shortened by 0 bases and J by 4 bases, with 12 bases between the two germline ends. The CDR3 DNA sequence: TGTGCCAGCAGCCAAGAGCCCAGTCGGGGCACCGGGGAGCTGTTTTTT. It is translated as CASSQEPSRGTGELFF.

This rearrangement joins TRBV7-2 to TRBJ1-1, with 7 bases lining up with TRBD1. Germline V CDR1 and CDR2: SGHTA, FQGNSA. This CDR3 comprises 12 residues. Unmatched junction bases numbered 5, after V lost 2 bases and J lost 11 bases. The CDR3 region has the DNA TGTGCCAGCAGCTTACCGGGACAGTCGGCTTTCTTT. It translates to CASSLPGQSAFF.

This clone appeared once. The junction does not match germline at one end; this may be a read error. J is TRBJ1-3 and V is TRBV7-9, with no clear D. The CDR3 extends over 15 amino acids. Germline lookup yields CDR1 SEHNR and CDR2 FQNEAQ (reference sequence). The CDR3 DNA sequence: TGTGCCAGCAGCTCGAGGTTACACTCTGGAAACACCGTATATTTT. It specifies CASSSRLHSGNTVYF.

The gene calls are TRBV18 and TRBJ1-1; 7 bases line up with TRBD1. The V gene end was trimmed by 6 bases and the J gene end by 8 bases; junction bases not matched to a gene: 3. The CDR3 runs to 11 residues. The V gene's germline CDR1 is KGHSH and CDR2 LQKENI. In nucleotides, the CDR3 is TGTGCCAGCTCGCCAGGGGGGGAAGCTTTCTTT. It is translated as CASSPGGEAFF. The complete variable domain, with remaining parts taken from reference TRBV18 and TRBJ1-1, reads NAGVMQNPRHLVRRRGQEARLRCSPMKGHSHVYWYRQLPEEGLKFMVYLQKENIIDESGMPKERFSAEFPKEGPSILRIQQVVRGDSAAYFCASSPGGEAFFGQGTRLTVV.

This CDR3 reads CASSQGTSSYNEQFF. The CDR3, as DNA: TGTGCCAGCAGCCAAGGAACTAGCTCCTACAATGAGCAGTTCTTC. This chain joins TRBV14 and TRBJ2-1, with a tentative D call TRBD2 (5 bases). This CDR3 has 15 residues. V was shortened by 1 base and J by 0 bases, with 7 bases between the two germline ends. CDR1 SGHDN and CDR2 FVKESK come from the germline V gene. Full variable domain (rest looked up from reference TRBV14 and TRBJ2-1): EAGVTQFPSHSVIEKGQTVTLRCDPISGHDNLYWYRRVMGKEIKFLLHFVKESKQDESGMPNNRFLAERTGGTYSTLKVQPAELEDSGVYFCASSQGTSSYNEQFFGPGTRLTVL.

This clone was counted only a few times. V is TRBV29-1 and J is TRBJ1-5; no reliable D call. The CDR3 sequence is 12 residues long. CDR1 and CDR2 from the germline V gene are SQVTM and ANQGSEA. V lost 4 bases, J lost 11 bases, and 15 bases lay in between. The CDR3 DNA follows: TGCAGCGTTGCGGGAGAGGAGCTAGCCCAGCATTTT. It translates to CSVAGEELAQHF.

The chain recombines TRBV19 with TRBJ2-1; D ambiguous. The CDR3 loop spans 13 amino acids. V was shortened by 6 bases and J by 0 bases, with 6 bases between the two germline ends. Looked up from germline, CDR1 is LNHDA and CDR2 is SQIVND (reference sequence). Here the CDR3 reads CASRQSSYNEQFF. DNA for the CDR3: TGTGCCAGTAGGCAGAGCTCCTACAATGAGCAGTTCTTC.

This clone was seen a single time. DNA of the CDR3: TGTGCCAGCAGCTACGGACAGGGCACAGATACGCAGTATTTT. It is translated as CASSYGQGTDTQYF. The chain uses TRBV9 and TRBJ2-3; 7 bases are shared with TRBD1. CDR3 length: 14 amino acids. The ends lost 4 bases at V and 1 base at J; junction bases unmatched: 3. The germline V gene encodes CDR1 SGDLS and CDR2 YYNGEE.

The CDR3 spells CASSQDVGGVYNEQFF. CDR3 coding DNA: TGCGCCAGCAGCCAAGACGTCGGGGGCGTATACAATGAGCAGTTCTTC. The rearrangement links TRBV4-3 to TRBJ2-1, with D possibly called TRBD1 or TRBD2 (6 bases each). Trimming took 0 bases from V and 4 from J, leaving 13 bases between them. Germline V gives CDR1 LGHNA, CDR2 YSLEER. The CDR3 extends over 16 amino acids.

CDR3 DNA: TGTGCCAGCCGAGGGAATCCGGGACAGGGGATCACAGATACGCAGTATTTT. Its protein is CASRGNPGQGITDTQYF. The chain recombines TRBV5-4 with TRBJ2-3, with 10 bases that match TRBD1. CDR1 is SGHNT, CDR2 YYREEE, per germline (reference sequence). This CDR3 has 17 residues. The ends lost 7 bases at V and 2 bases at J; junction bases unmatched: 13.

This clone was observed a handful of times. V and J are TRBV30 and TRBJ2-2, with D possibly being TRBD1 (6 bases). Germline values: CDR1 GTSNPN, CDR2 SVGIG (reference sequence). Trimming shortened V by 4 bases and J by 5 bases, and 20 bases separated the two germline ends. CDR3 length equals 16 residues. The CDR3 DNA is TGTGCCTGGAACCCCCATGGGGACATTGGAACCGGGGAGCTGTTTTTT. Amino acid sequence: CAWNPHGDIGTGELFF.

The J gene is TRBJ2-7, the V gene TRBV19, with no clear D. From germline, CDR1 is LNHDA and CDR2 SQIVND (reference sequence). The CDR3 runs to 13 residues. The V gene lost 3 bases and the J gene lost 3 bases, with 9 bases spanning the gap. In DNA form, the CDR3 reads TGTGCCAGTAGTATCGGATTGGGCTACGAGCAGTACTTC. Translation gives CASSIGLGYEQYF.